The clone carrying this T cell receptor (beta chain) was picked up many times. The sample comes from a study of T cells in Graves' hyperthyroidism and ophthalmopathy. There were TCR beta CDR3 regions amplified from RNA transcripts. First-round RT-PCR of the TCR CDR3 relied on the HTBI primer set. TCRdb ran MiXCR on the multiplex PCR reads and lists one entry per CDR3 protein. The data contain around 500,000 distinct CDR3 sequences, about 15% of them singletons. This CDR3 has 15 residues. With 4 bases clipped from V and 3 bases from J, the junction kept 5 bases outside the gene matches. CDR1 and CDR2 (germline): SGHAT, FQDESV (reference sequence).

The source is a woman aged 30 to 39 with Graves' ophthalmopathy. The chain uses TRBV11-1 and TRBJ2-7; TRBD2 matches 11 bases. The sequenced sample was blood. As DNA, the CDR3 is TGTGCCAGCAGCTCCACGACTAGCGGGGACTACGAGCAGTACTTC. Amino acids: CASSSTTSGDYEQYF.